This entry is about one TCR beta chain. Assay: immunoSEQ multiplex PCR; the TCRdb copy retains only in-frame clones and omits some. The repertoire includes approximately 91,000 clones, more than 75% of them detected once, and over 6% sits in the top ten. This sample was taken from a study of blood T cell repertoires in COVID-19. Study-wide background: Researchers got acute and convalescent COVID-19 samples from the United States, Italy and Spain.

The germline CDR1 and CDR2 sequences are LNHDA and SQIVND (reference sequence). V was clipped by 2 bases and J by 1 base; unmatched bases: 8. CDR3 length equals 17 residues. The V gene is TRBV19, the J gene TRBJ1-3; 7 positions match TRBD1. This sequence was found in an older man with acute or convalescent COVID-19. The source material was peripheral blood. The CDR3 reads CASSIFSGTESGNTIYF. CDR3 nucleotides: TGTGCCAGTAGTATATTTTCCGGGACAGAGTCTGGAAACACCATATATTTT.